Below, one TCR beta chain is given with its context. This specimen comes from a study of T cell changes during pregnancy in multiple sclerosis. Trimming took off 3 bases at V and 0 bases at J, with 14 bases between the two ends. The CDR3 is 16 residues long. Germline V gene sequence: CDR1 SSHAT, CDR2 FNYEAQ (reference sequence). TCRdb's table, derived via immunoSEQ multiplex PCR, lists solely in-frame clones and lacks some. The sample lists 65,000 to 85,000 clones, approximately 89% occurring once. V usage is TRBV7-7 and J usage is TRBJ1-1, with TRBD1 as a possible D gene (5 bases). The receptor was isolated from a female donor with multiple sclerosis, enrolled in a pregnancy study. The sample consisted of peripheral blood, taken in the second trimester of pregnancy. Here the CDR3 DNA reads TGTGCCAGCAGCTTGTTTAGCGGGGGGATGAACACTGAAGCTTTCTTT. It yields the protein CASSLFSGGMNTEAFF.